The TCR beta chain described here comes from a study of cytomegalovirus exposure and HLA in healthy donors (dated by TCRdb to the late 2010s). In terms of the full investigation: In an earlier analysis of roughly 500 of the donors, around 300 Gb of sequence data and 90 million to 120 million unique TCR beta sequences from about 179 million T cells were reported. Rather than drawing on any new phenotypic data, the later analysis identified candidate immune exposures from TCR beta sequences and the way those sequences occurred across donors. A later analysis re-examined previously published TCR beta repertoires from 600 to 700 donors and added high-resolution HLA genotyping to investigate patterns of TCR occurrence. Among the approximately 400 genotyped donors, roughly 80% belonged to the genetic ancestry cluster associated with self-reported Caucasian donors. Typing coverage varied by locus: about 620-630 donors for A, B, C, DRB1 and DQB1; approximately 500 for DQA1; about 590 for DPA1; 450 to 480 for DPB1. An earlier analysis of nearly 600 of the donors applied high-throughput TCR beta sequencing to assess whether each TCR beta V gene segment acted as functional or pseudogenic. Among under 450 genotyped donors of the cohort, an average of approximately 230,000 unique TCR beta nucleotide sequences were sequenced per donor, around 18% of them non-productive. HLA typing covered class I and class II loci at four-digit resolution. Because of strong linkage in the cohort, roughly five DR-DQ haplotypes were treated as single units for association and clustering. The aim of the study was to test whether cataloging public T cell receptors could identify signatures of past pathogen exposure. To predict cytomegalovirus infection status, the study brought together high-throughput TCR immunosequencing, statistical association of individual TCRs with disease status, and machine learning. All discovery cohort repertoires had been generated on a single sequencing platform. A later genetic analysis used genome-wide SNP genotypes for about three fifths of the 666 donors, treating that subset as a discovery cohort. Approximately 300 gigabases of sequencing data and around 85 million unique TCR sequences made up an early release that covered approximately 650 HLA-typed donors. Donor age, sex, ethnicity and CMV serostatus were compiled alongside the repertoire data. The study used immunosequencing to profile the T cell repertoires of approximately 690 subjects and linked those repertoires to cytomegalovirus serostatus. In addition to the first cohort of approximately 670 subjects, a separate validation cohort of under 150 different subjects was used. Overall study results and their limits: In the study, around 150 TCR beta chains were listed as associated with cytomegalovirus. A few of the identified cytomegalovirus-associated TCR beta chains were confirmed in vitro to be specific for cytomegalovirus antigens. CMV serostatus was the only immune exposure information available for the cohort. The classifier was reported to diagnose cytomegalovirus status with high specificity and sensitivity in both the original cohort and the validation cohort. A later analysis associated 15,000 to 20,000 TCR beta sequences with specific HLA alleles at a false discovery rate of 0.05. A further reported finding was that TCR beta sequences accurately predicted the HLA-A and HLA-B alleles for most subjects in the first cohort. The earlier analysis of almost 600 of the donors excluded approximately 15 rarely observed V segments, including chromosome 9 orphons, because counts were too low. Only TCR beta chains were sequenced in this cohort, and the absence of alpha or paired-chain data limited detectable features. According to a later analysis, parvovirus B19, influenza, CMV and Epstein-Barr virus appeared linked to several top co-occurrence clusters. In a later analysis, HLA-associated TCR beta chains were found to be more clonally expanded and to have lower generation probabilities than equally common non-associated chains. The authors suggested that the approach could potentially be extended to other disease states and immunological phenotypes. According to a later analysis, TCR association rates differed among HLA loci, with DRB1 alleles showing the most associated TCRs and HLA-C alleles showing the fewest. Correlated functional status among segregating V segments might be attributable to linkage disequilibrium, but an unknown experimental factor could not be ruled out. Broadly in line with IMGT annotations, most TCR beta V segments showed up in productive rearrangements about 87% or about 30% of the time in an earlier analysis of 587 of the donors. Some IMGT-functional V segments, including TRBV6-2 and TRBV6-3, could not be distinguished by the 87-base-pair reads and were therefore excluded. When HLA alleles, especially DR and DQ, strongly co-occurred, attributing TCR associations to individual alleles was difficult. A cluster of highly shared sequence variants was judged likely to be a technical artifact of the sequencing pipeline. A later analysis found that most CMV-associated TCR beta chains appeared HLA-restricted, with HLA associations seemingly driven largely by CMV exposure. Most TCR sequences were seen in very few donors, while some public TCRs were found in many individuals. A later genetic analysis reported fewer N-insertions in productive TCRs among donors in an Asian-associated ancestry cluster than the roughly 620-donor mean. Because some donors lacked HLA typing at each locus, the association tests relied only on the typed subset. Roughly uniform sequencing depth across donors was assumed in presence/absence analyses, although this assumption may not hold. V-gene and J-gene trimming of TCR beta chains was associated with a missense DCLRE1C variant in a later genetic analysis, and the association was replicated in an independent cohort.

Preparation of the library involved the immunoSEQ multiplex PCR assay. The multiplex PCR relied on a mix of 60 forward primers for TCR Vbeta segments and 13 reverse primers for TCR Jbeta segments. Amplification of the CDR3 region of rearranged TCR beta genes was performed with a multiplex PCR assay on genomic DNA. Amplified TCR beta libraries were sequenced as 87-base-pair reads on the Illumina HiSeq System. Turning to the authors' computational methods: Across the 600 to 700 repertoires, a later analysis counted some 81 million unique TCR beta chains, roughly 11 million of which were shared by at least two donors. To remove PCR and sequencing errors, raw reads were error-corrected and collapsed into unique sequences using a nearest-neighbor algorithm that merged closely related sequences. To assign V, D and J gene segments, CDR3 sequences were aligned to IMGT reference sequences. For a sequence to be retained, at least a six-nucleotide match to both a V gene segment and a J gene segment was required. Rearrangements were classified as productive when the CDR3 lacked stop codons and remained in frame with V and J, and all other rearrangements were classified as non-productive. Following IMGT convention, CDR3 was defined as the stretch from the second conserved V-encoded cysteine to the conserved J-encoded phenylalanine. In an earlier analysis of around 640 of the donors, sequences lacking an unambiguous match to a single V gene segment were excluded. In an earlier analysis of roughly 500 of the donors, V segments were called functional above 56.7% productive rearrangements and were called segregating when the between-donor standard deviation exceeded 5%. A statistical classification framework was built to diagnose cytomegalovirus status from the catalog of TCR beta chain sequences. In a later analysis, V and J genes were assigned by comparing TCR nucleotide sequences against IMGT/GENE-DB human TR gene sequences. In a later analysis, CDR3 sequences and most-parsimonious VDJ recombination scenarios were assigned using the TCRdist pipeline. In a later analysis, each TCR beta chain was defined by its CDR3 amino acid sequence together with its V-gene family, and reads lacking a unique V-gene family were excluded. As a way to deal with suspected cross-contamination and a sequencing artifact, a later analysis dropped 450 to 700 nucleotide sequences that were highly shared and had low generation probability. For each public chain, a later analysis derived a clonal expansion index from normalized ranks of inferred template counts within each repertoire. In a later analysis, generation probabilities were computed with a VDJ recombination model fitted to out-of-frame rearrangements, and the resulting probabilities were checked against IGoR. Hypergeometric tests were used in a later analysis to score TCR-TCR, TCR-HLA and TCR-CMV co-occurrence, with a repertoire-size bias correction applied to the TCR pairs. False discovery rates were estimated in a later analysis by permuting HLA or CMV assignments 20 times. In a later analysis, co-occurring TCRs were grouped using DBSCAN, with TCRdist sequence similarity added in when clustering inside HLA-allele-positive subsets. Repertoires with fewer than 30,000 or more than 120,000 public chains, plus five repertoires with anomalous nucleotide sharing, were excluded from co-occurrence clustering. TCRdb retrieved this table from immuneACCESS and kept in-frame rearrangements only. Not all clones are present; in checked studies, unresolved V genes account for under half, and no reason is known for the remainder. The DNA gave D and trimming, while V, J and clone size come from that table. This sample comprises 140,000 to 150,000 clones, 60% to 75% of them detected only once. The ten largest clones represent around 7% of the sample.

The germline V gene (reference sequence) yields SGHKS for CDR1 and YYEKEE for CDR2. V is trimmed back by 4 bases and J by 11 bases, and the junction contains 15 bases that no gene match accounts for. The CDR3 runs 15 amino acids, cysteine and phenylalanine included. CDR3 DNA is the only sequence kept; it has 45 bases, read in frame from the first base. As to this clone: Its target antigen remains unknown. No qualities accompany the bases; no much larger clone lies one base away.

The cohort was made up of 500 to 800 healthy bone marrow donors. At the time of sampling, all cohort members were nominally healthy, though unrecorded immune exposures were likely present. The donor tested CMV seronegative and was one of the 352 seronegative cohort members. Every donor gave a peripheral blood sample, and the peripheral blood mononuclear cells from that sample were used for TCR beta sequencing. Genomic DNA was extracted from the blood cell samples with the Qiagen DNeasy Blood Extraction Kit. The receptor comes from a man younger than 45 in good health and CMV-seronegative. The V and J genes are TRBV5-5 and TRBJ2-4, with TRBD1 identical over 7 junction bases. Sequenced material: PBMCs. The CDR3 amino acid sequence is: CASSRGQSSEFFQYF. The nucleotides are TGTGCCAGCAGCAGGGGACAGAGTAGCGAATTTTTTCAGTACTTC.